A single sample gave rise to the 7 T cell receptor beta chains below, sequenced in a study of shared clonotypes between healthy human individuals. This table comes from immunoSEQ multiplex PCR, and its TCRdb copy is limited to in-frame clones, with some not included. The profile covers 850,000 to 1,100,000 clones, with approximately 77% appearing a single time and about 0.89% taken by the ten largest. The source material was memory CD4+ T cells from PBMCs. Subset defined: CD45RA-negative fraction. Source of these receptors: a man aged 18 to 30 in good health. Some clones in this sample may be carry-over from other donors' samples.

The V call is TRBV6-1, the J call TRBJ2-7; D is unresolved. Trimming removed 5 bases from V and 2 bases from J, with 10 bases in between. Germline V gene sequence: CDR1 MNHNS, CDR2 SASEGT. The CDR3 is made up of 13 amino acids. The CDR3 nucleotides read TGTGCCAGCAGTCTGGGCCACACCTACGAGCAGTACTTC. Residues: CASSLGHTYEQYF.

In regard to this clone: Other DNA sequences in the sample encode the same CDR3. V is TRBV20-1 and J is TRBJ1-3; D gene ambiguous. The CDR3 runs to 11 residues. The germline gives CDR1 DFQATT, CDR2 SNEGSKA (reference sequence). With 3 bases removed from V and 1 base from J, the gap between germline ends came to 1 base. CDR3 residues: CSASSGNTIYF. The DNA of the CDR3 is TGCAGTGCTAGTTCTGGAAACACCATATATTTT.

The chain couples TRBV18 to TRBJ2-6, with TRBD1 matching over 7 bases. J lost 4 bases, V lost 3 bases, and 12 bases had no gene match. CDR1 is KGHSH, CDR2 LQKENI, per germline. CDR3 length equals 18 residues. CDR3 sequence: CASSPGRGTSGGANVLTF. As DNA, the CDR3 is TGTGCCAGCTCACCGGGCAGGGGGACCTCTGGAGGGGCCAACGTCCTGACTTTC.

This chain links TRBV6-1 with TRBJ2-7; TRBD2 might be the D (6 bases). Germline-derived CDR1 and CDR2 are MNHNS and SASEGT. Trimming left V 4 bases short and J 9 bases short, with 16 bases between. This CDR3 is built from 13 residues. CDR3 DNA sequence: TGTGCCAGCAGTGCCAGGCGGGACTCGGTGCAGTACTTC. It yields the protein CASSARRDSVQYF.

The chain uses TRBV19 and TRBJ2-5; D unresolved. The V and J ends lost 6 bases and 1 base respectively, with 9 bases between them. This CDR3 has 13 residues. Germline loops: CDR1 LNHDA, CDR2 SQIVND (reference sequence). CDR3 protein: CASRSGSQETQYF. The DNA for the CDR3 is TGTGCCAGTAGGTCTGGCAGCCAAGAGACCCAGTACTTC.

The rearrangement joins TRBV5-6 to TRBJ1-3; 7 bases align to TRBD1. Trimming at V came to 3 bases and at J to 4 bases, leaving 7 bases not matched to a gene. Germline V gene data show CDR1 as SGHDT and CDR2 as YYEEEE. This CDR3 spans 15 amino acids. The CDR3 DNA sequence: TGTGCCAGCAGCTGGGACAGCGGATGGGGAAACACCATATATTTT. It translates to CASSWDSGWGNTIYF.

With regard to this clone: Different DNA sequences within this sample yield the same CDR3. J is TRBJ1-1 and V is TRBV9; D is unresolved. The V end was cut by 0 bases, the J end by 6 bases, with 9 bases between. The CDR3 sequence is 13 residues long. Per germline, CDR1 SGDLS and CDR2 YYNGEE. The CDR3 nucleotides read TGTGCCAGCAGCGTAGCTGGGGTCGCTGAAGCTTTCTTT. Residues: CASSVAGVAEAFF.